A selection of T cell receptor beta chains follows, all from one sample in a study of T cells expressing NK-cell markers. TCRdb re-called the 5' RACE reads; every CDR3 protein appears as one record, without DNA. This sample's clone table lists roughly 170,000 distinct CDR3 sequences. Sequencing input: blood T cells: a sorted CD56 or NKG2C T cell subset, CD4+ or CD8+ T cells, or bulk PBMC T cells (not recorded which). These receptors all stem from a woman between 18 and 70 years old in good health. Each CDR3 is given with its conserved first and last residue. Each record gives: J gene, V gene, CDR3 protein.

TRBJ2-6	TRBV18	CASSPPFSGANVLTF
TRBJ1-6	TRBV20-1	CSARVGQLDSPLHF
TRBJ1-1	TRBV3-1	CASSGGGITEAFF
TRBJ2-3	TRBV6-1	CASRAHPAGVSDTQYF
TRBJ2-3	TRBV20-1	CSARSTSGTTDTQYF
TRBJ2-7	TRBV6-5	CASSTSGREQYF
TRBJ2-3	TRBV27	CASSLAKGRDTQYF
TRBJ2-1	TRBV3-1	CASSPKPRGTSVSYNEQFF
TRBJ1-5	TRBV20-1	CSARLRTGGILTQPQHF
TRBJ2-1	TRBV5-1	CASSLSGGQNEQFF
TRBJ2-5	TRBV24-1	CATSDSHGLAVQETQYF
TRBJ2-1	TRBV6-1	CASKLTGTHEQFF
TRBJ2-2	TRBV14	CASSQDYPRGRTGELFF
TRBJ2-7	TRBV6-2/TRBV6-3	CASSYSITSGTVPYEQYF
TRBJ2-1	TRBV18	CASSKLTSGDYNEQFF
TRBJ2-7	TRBV7-9	CASSSINRVYYEQYF
TRBJ2-1	TRBV10-2	CASSEHSPRANEQFF
TRBJ2-3	TRBV7-9	CASSLGSQDTQYF
TRBJ1-1	TRBV9	CASSVVTEAFF
TRBJ2-5	TRBV24-1	CATSEAGGGETQYF
TRBJ1-1	TRBV12-3/TRBV12-4	CASSLGGVIAFF
TRBJ2-7	TRBV18	CASSPGGGTYEQYF
TRBJ2-7	TRBV7-2	CASSLVWTGDYEQYF
TRBJ2-3	TRBV6-1	CASIREDSTDTQYF
TRBJ2-7	TRBV20-1	CSARGGGGRLSRSYEQYF
TRBJ1-2	TRBV15	CATSRESIYGYTF
TRBJ2-7	TRBV2	CASRVTSNSYEQYF
TRBJ1-4	TRBV12-3/TRBV12-4	CATSRGNGEKLFF
TRBJ2-3	TRBV9	CASSVAGGGVADTQYF
TRBJ2-4	TRBV18	CASSPYSGVRGKNIQYF
TRBJ2-4	TRBV5-1	CASAIEGTQNIQYF
TRBJ1-2	TRBV6-1	CASSLSGLSGYGYTF
TRBJ2-5	TRBV5-5	CASSLGLAGGRETQYF
TRBJ2-5	TRBV7-8	CASITRIRAGERQETQYF
TRBJ2-4	TRBV12-3/TRBV12-4	CASSSRGSAKNIQYF
TRBJ1-3	TRBV3-1	CASSQEITIAGNTIYF
TRBJ2-5	TRBV12-3/TRBV12-4	CASSRDRGETQYF
TRBJ2-1	TRBV5-6	CASSQSLWDNEQFF
TRBJ1-2	TRBV11-2	CASSSPLSGFINYGYTF
TRBJ1-1	TRBV6-5	CASSYREYTEAFF
TRBJ2-1	TRBV11-2	CASSLGTSGTQEQFF
TRBJ2-1	TRBV5-1	CASSDPGTSIVNEQFF
TRBJ2-1	TRBV24-1	CATGRASAYYNEQFF
TRBJ2-3	TRBV4-1	CASSQGRDRTTDTQYF
TRBJ2-1	TRBV6-7	CASSYSIPSTYNEQFF
TRBJ1-4	TRBV27	CASSPEGGGDNEKLFF
TRBJ1-1	TRBV2	CASSEERVNEAFF
TRBJ2-3	TRBV12-5	CASGLLQGQDTQYF
TRBJ1-1	TRBV6-5	CASSYPEGGTEAFF
TRBJ1-2	TRBV29-1	CSVAPVHGYGYTF